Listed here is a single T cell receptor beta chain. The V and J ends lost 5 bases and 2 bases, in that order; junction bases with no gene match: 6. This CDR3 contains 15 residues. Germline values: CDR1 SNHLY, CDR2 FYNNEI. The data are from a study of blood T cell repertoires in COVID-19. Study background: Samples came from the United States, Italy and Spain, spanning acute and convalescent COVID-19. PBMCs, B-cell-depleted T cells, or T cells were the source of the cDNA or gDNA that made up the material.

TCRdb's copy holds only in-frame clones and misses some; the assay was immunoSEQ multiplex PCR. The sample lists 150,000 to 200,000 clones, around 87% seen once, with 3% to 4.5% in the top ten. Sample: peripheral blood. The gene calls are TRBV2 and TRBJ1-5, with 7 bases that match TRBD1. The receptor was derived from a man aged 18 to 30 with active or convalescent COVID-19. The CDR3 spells CASSPDRHGNQPQHF. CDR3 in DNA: TGTGCCAGCAGTCCGGACAGGCACGGCAATCAGCCCCAGCATTTT.